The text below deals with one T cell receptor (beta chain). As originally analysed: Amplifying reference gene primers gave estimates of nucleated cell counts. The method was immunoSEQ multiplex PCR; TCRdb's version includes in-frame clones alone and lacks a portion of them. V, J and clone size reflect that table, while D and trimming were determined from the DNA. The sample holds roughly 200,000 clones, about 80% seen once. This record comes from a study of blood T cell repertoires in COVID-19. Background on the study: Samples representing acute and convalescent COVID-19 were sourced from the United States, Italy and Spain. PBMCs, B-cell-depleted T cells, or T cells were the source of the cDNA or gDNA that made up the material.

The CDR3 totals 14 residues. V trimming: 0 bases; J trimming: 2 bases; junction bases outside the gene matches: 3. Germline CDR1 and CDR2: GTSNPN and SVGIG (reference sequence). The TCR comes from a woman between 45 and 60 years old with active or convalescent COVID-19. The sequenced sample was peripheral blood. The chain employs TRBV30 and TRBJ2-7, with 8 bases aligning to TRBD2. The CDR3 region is CAWSVGTSPYEQYF. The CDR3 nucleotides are TGTGCCTGGAGTGTCGGGACTAGTCCCTACGAGCAGTACTTC.